This passage covers 13 T cell receptor beta chains from one sample sequenced in a study of cytomegalovirus exposure and HLA in healthy donors. The PCR was carried out with 60 Vbeta primers and 13 Jbeta primers. The repertoire was sequenced with immunoSEQ multiplex PCR; TCRdb's copy has only in-frame clones and lacks some. The sample shows tens of thousands of clones, and roughly 3.8% sits with its ten largest clones. Source material: PBMCs. The origin of the receptors is a female donor in good health and CMV-seropositive.

J is TRBJ1-1 and V is TRBV10-1; possible D gene TRBD1, 5 bases. The germline CDR1 and CDR2 sequences are WNHNN and SYGVQD (reference sequence). The CDR3 spans 12 residues. V dropped 5 bases and J dropped 4 bases, with 8 bases sitting between them. CDR3 sequence: CASSSRGTEAFF. The DNA for the CDR3 is TGCGCCAGCAGTAGTAGGGGCACTGAAGCTTTCTTT.

The chain recombines TRBV7-2 with TRBJ2-2; maybe TRBD2 (5 bases). With 1 base removed from V and 0 bases from J, the gap between germline ends came to 9 bases. This CDR3 is built from 16 residues. Germline CDR1 SGHTA, CDR2 FQGNSA. DNA of the CDR3: TGTGCCAGCAGCTTAGGAGGTAGCGCGAACACCGGGGAGCTGTTTTTT. Its protein is CASSLGGSANTGELFF.

This chain connects TRBV18 to TRBJ1-2; maybe TRBD1 (6 bases). The germline V gene encodes CDR1 KGHSH and CDR2 LQKENI. The CDR3 extends over 14 amino acids. Between the trimmed V and J ends, which lost 6 bases and 4 bases, there was a span of 15 bases. DNA of the CDR3: TGTGCCAGCTCCTCGGACAGCGCAATCTATGGCTACACCTTC. Protein sequence: CASSSDSAIYGYTF.

The V call is TRBV28, the J call TRBJ1-1, with a possible D match to TRBD1 (5 bases). The CDR3 contains 15 residues. The V and J ends lost 5 bases and 4 bases respectively, with 17 bases between them. Looked up from germline, CDR1 is MDHEN and CDR2 is SYDVKM. This CDR3 reads CASSRVGGPGTEAFF. The DNA for the CDR3 is TGTGCCAGCAGTCGGGTGGGGGGACCGGGCACTGAAGCTTTCTTT.

The genes are TRBV18 and TRBJ1-2; 8 bases agree with TRBD1. The CDR3 contains 14 residues. Germline assignment: CDR1 KGHSH and CDR2 LQKENI. After removal of 3 bases from V and 3 bases from J, the junction contained 3 bases not matched to a gene. CDR3 nucleotides: TGTGCCAGCTCACCTACAGGGGGGCACTATGGCTACACCTTC. This sequence encodes CASSPTGGHYGYTF.

The genes are TRBV18 and TRBJ2-7; 10 nucleotides align to TRBD1. Germline-derived CDR1 and CDR2 are KGHSH and LQKENI. CDR3 length equals 15 residues. Trimming removed 2 bases from V and 2 bases from J; junction bases left unmatched: 3. The CDR3 is CASSPGTGAAYEQYF. The CDR3 region has the DNA TGTGCCAGCTCACCAGGGACAGGGGCCGCCTACGAGCAGTACTTC.

V is TRBV6-5 and J is TRBJ2-7, with 9 bases fitting TRBD1. CDR1 MNHEY and CDR2 SVGAGI come from the germline V gene. The CDR3 runs to 14 residues. The ends lost 8 bases at V and 5 bases at J; junction bases unmatched: 10. Here the CDR3 DNA reads TGTGCCAGCCACCCGCGGGACAGGGAGAACGAGCAGTACTTC. The encoded protein is CASHPRDRENEQYF.

J is TRBJ2-1 and V is TRBV28; D may be TRBD2 (5 bases). The CDR3 runs 14 residues. The germline CDR1 and CDR2 sequences are MDHEN and SYDVKM. V was pared by 5 bases and J by 12 bases, with 20 bases between. The CDR3: CASSLQGPPRGQFF. DNA for the CDR3: TGTGCCAGCAGTCTGCAAGGCCCACCCCGGGGGCAGTTCTTC.

The chain uses TRBV5-1 and TRBJ2-7; 9 bases map to TRBD2. The V segment lost 0 bases and the J segment 3 bases; nucleotides outside the gene matches: 4. This CDR3 spans 15 amino acids. From germline, CDR1 is SGHRS and CDR2 YFSETQ. CDR3 DNA sequence: TGCGCCAGCAGCTTGGCTGGCGGGAGGGACTACGAGCAGTACTTC. Translated, it gives CASSLAGGRDYEQYF.

V usage is TRBV5-1 and J usage is TRBJ1-1; 8 bases line up with TRBD1. The J segment lost 0 bases and the V segment lost 3 bases, leaving 7 bases of the junction unmatched. The germline CDR1 and CDR2 sequences are SGHRS and YFSETQ. This CDR3 region has 16 residues. This CDR3 reads CASSSEPDRVNTEAFF. Written as DNA, the CDR3 is TGCGCCAGCAGCTCGGAGCCGGACAGGGTGAACACTGAAGCTTTCTTT.

The V gene is TRBV5-1, the J gene TRBJ1-4, with D possibly matching TRBD1 (6 bases). The CDR3 runs to 14 residues. V lost 3 bases to trimming and J lost 10 bases, with 16 bases between them. Germline assignment: CDR1 SGHRS and CDR2 YFSETQ. CDR3 sequence: CASSSDTGSGKLFF. In nucleotides, the CDR3 is TGCGCCAGCAGCTCGGATACAGGGAGCGGAAAACTGTTTTTT.

V is TRBV4-1 and J is TRBJ1-4; D might be TRBD1 (5 bases). V lost 5 bases to trimming and J lost 8 bases, with 15 bases between them. The CDR3 is 14 amino acids. CDR1 and CDR2 (germline): MGHRA, YSYEKL. The CDR3 is CASSSRQLGEKLFF. The CDR3 nucleotides are TGCGCCAGCAGCTCCCGACAGTTGGGGGAAAAACTGTTTTTT.

CDR3 loop: CASHTSGSQETQYF. CDR3 in DNA: TGTGCCAGCCATACTAGCGGAAGTCAAGAGACCCAGTACTTC. This sequence joins TRBV18 and TRBJ2-5, with 8 bases matching TRBD2. The V segment lost 8 bases and the J segment 2 bases; nucleotides outside the gene matches: 7. The CDR3 consists of 14 residues. The V gene's germline CDR1 is KGHSH and CDR2 LQKENI. Full variable domain (missing parts from reference TRBV18 and TRBJ2-5): NAGVMQNPRHLVRRRGQEARLRCSPMKGHSHVYWYRQLPEEGLKFMVYLQKENIIDESGMPKERFSAEFPKEGPSILRIQQVVRGDSAAYFCASHTSGSQETQYFGPGTRLLVL.